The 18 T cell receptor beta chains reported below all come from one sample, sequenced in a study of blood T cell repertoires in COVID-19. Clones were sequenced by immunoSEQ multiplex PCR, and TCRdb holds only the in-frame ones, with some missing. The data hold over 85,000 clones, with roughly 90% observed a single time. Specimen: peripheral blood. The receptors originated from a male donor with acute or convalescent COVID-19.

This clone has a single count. DNA for the CDR3: TGCAGCGTTGAAGATCGAACCGCAGGGTTAGGCTACACCTTC. It encodes CSVEDRTAGLGYTF. The chain carries TRBV29-1 and TRBJ1-2, with D possibly matching TRBD1 (5 bases). V was trimmed by 0 bases and J by 8 bases, leaving 16 bases between them. Germline CDR1 SQVTM, CDR2 ANQGSEA. This CDR3 comprises 14 residues.

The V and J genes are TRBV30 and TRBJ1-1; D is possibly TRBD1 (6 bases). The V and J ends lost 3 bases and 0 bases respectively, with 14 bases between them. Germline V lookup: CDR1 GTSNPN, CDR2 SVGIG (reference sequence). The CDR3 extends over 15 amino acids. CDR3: CAWSGRQGLNTEAFF. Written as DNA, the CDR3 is TGTGCCTGGAGCGGGCGTCAGGGGCTGAACACTGAAGCTTTCTTT.

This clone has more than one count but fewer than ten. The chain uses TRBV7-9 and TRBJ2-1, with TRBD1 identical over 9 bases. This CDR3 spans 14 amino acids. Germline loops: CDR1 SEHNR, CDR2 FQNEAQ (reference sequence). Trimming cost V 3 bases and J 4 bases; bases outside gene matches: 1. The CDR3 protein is CASSLDRGYNEQFF. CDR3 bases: TGTGCCAGCAGCTTGGACAGGGGATACAATGAGCAGTTCTTC.

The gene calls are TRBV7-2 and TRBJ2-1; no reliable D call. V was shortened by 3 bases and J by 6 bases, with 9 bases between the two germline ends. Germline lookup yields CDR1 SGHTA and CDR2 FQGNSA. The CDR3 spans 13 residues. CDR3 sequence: CASSFYVANEQFF. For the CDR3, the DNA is TGTGCCAGCAGCTTCTACGTAGCCAATGAGCAGTTCTTC.

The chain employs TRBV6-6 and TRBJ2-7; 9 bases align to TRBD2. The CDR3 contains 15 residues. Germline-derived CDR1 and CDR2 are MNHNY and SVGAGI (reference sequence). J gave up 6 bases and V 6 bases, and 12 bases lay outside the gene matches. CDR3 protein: CASRPSGAVMGEQYF. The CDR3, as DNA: TGTGCCAGCAGACCTAGCGGGGCGGTAATGGGCGAGCAGTACTTC.

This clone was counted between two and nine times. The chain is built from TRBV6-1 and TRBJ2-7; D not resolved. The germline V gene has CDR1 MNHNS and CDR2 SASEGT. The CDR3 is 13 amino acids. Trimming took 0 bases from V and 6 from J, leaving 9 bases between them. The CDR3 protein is CASSEAPATEQYF. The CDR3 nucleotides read TGTGCCAGCAGTGAAGCGCCAGCGACCGAGCAGTACTTC.

The CDR3 coding sequence is TGCGCCAGCAGCTTGGAGGGGGCGAGCAATCAGCCCCAGCATTTT. Amino acids: CASSLEGASNQPQHF. This sequence joins TRBV5-1 and TRBJ1-5; TRBD1 matches at 7 bases. The CDR3 length is 15 residues. Trimming took 0 bases from V and 1 from J; bases not matched to a gene: 1. CDR1 is SGHRS and CDR2 is YFSETQ in the germline V gene.

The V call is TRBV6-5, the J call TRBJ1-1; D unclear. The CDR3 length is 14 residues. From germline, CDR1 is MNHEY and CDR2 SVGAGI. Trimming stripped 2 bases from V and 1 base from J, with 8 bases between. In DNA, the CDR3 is TGTGCCAGCAGTTACGACGCAGGGAACACTGAAGCTTTCTTT. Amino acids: CASSYDAGNTEAFF.

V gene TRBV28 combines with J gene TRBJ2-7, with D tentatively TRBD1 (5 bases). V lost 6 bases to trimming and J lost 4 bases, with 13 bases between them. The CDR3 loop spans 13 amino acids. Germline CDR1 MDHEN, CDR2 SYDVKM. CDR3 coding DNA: TGTGCCAGCAGCCAGGGCAGACTGTACGAGCAGTACTTC. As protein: CASSQGRLYEQYF.

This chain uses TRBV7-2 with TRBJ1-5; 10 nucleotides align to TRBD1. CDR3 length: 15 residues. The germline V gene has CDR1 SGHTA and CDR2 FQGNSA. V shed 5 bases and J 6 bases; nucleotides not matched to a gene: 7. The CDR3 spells CASSVLTGGSQPQHF. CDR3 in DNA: TGTGCCAGCAGCGTTCTGACAGGGGGCAGTCAGCCCCAGCATTTT.

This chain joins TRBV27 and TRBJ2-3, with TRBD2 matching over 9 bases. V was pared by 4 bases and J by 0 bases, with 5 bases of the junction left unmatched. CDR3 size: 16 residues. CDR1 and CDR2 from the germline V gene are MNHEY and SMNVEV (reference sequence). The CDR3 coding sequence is TGTGCCAGCAGTTGGGTTAGCGGGGGTAGCACAGATACGCAGTATTTT. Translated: CASSWVSGGSTDTQYF.

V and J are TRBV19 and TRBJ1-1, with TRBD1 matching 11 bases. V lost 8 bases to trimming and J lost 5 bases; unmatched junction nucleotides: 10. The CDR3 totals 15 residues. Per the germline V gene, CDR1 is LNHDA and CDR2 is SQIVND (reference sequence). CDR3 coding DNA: TGTGCCAGTCAGGCCCATGGGACAGGGGGGACTGAAGCTTTCTTT. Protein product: CASQAHGTGGTEAFF.

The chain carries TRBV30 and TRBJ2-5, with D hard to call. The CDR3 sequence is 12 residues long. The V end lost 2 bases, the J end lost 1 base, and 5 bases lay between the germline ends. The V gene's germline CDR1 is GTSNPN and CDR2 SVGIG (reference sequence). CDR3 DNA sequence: TGTGCCTGGAGTAACAGCCAAGAGACCCAGTACTTC. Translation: CAWSNSQETQYF. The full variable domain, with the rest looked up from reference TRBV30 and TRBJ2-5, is SQTIHQWPATLVQPVGSPLSLECTVEGTSNPNLYWYRQAAGRGLQLLFYSVGIGQISSEVPQNLSASRPQDRQFILSSKKLLLSDSGFYLCAWSNSQETQYFGPGTRLLVL.

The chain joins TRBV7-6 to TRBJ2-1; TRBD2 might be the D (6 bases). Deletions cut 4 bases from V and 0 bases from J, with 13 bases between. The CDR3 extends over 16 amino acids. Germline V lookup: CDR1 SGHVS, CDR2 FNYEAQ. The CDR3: CASSSREESSYNEQFF. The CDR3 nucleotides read TGTGCCAGCAGCTCCAGGGAGGAGAGCTCCTACAATGAGCAGTTCTTC.

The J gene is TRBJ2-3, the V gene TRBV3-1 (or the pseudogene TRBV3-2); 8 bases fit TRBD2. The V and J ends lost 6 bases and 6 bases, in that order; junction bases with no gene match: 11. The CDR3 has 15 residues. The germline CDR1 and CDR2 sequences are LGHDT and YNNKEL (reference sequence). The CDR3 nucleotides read TGTGCCAGCAGGCAGGAGGATACGGGGGGGGATACGCAGTATTTT. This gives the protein CASRQEDTGGDTQYF.

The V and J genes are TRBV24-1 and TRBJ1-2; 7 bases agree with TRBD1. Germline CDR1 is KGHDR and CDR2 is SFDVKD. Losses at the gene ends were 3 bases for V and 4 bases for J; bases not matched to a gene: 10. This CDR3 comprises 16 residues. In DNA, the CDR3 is TGTGCCACCAGTGATCACCGGGACAGCCCACTCTATGGCTACACCTTC. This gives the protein CATSDHRDSPLYGYTF.

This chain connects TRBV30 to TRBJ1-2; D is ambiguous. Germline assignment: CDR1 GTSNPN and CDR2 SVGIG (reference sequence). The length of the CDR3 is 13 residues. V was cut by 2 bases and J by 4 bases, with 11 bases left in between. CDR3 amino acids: CAWSSLRRYGYTF. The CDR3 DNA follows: TGTGCCTGGAGTTCCCTACGTCGCTATGGCTACACCTTC.

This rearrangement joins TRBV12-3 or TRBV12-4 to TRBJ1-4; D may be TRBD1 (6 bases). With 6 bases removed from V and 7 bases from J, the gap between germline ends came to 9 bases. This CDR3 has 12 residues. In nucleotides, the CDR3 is TGTGCCAGCAGAGGGGGGGGTGAAAAACTGTTTTTT. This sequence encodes CASRGGGEKLFF.